A selection of T cell receptor beta chains follows, all from one sample in a study of cytomegalovirus exposure and HLA in healthy donors. TCRdb keeps only in-frame clones here, not all; method: immunoSEQ multiplex PCR. This table has roughly 130,000 clones, more than 8% appearing once. Sequencing input: PBMCs. These receptors all stem from a man aged 35-49 years in good health and CMV-seronegative. CDR3s include the opening cysteine and the closing phenylalanine or tryptophan. Fields, in order: D gene, clone size, J gene, V gene, CDR3 protein, CDR3 DNA. A D gene is named only where the DNA matches it firmly. Clone size is stated in some rows and not others, as once, few, many or a class when expanded.

d_gene: .; abundance: .; j_gene: TRBJ2-2; v_gene: TRBV4-3; CDR3aa: CASSQERGYTGELFF; CDR3nt: TGCGCCAGCAGCCAAGAACGGGGTTACACCGGGGAGCTGTTTTTT
d_gene: .; abundance: few; j_gene: TRBJ1-6; v_gene: TRBV25-1; CDR3aa: CASSDWDTDNSPLHF; CDR3nt: TGTGCCAGCAGTGATTGGGACACCGATAATTCACCCCTCCACTTT
d_gene: .; abundance: .; j_gene: TRBJ1-4; v_gene: TRBV30; CDR3aa: CAVGTGKKLFF; CDR3nt: TGTGCCGTAGGTACAGGGAAAAAACTGTTTTTT
d_gene: TRBD1; abundance: few; j_gene: TRBJ2-7; v_gene: TRBV5-1; CDR3aa: CASDLGDRGYEQYF; CDR3nt: TGCGCCAGCGACCTCGGGGACAGGGGATACGAGCAGTACTTC
d_gene: TRBD1; abundance: .; j_gene: TRBJ2-7; v_gene: TRBV2; CDR3aa: CASTRQGQGAEQYF; CDR3nt: TGTGCCAGCACCCGGCAGGGGCAGGGGGCCGAGCAGTACTTC
d_gene: TRBD2; abundance: few; j_gene: TRBJ2-1; v_gene: TRBV4-2; CDR3aa: CASSQPLAGAYNEQFF; CDR3nt: TGTGCCAGCAGCCAGCCACTAGCGGGGGCCTACAATGAGCAGTTCTTC
d_gene: .; abundance: few; j_gene: TRBJ1-1; v_gene: TRBV7-9; CDR3aa: CASSPGQLDEAFF; CDR3nt: TGTGCCAGCAGCCCCGGACAGTTGGATGAAGCTTTCTTT
d_gene: TRBD1; abundance: .; j_gene: TRBJ1-3; v_gene: TRBV6-6; CDR3aa: CASTPGQTSGNTIYF; CDR3nt: TGTGCCAGCACCCCGGGACAGACCTCTGGAAACACCATATATTTT
d_gene: .; abundance: few; j_gene: TRBJ1-2; v_gene: TRBV6-4; CDR3aa: CASSVMGDYGYTF; CDR3nt: TGTGCCAGCAGTGTAATGGGAGACTATGGCTACACCTTC
d_gene: .; abundance: .; j_gene: TRBJ1-5; v_gene: TRBV11-2; CDR3aa: CASSITGNQPQHF; CDR3nt: TGTGCCAGCAGTATTACGGGCAATCAGCCCCAGCATTTT
d_gene: TRBD2; abundance: .; j_gene: TRBJ2-5; v_gene: TRBV2; CDR3aa: CASGSGGSTSHETQYF; CDR3nt: TGTGCCAGCGGTAGCGGGGGGTCCACATCGCACGAGACCCAGTACTTC
d_gene: TRBD1; abundance: .; j_gene: TRBJ1-4; v_gene: TRBV28; CDR3aa: CASSLVTGGFEKLFF; CDR3nt: TGTGCCAGCAGTTTGGTAACAGGGGGCTTTGAAAAACTGTTTTTT
d_gene: .; abundance: .; j_gene: TRBJ1-2; v_gene: TRBV6-5; CDR3aa: CASTSSWRTYYGYTF; CDR3nt: TGTGCCAGCACCTCGTCGTGGAGGACCTACTATGGCTACACCTTC
d_gene: .; abundance: few; j_gene: TRBJ1-1; v_gene: TRBV27; CDR3aa: CASSLQGNTEAFF; CDR3nt: TGTGCCAGCAGCCTACAGGGGAACACTGAAGCTTTCTTT
d_gene: .; abundance: few; j_gene: TRBJ2-7; v_gene: TRBV6-5; CDR3aa: CASSTHRATYEQYF; CDR3nt: TGTGCCAGCAGTACTCACAGGGCAACTTACGAGCAGTACTTC
d_gene: .; abundance: .; j_gene: TRBJ2-7; v_gene: TRBV5-1; CDR3aa: CASSLITADRYEQYF; CDR3nt: TGCGCCAGCAGCTTAATAACTGCGGATCGGTACGAGCAGTACTTC
d_gene: TRBD2; abundance: few; j_gene: TRBJ2-3; v_gene: TRBV11-2; CDR3aa: CASRLTSGGADTQYF; CDR3nt: TGTGCCAGCAGACTGACTAGCGGGGGGGCAGATACGCAGTATTTT
d_gene: TRBD1; abundance: .; j_gene: TRBJ1-4; v_gene: TRBV5-1; CDR3aa: CASSHQGAPNEKLFF; CDR3nt: TGCGCCAGCAGCCATCAGGGGGCGCCTAATGAAAAACTGTTTTTT
d_gene: TRBD1; abundance: few; j_gene: TRBJ2-1; v_gene: TRBV9; CDR3aa: CASSVGRQGFHEQFF; CDR3nt: TGTGCCAGCAGCGTAGGGAGACAGGGGTTCCATGAGCAGTTCTTC
d_gene: .; abundance: .; j_gene: TRBJ1-1; v_gene: TRBV18; CDR3aa: CASSPGINFENTEAFF; CDR3nt: TGTGCCAGCTCACCGGGCATCAACTTTGAGAACACTGAAGCTTTCTTT
d_gene: TRBD2; abundance: many; j_gene: TRBJ2-2; v_gene: TRBV4-3; CDR3aa: CASSQDPSGGAGELFF; CDR3nt: TGCGCCAGCAGCCAAGATCCTAGCGGGGGGGCCGGGGAGCTGTTTTTT
d_gene: .; abundance: .; j_gene: TRBJ2-7; v_gene: TRBV13; CDR3aa: CASSLGLEQYF; CDR3nt: TGTGCCAGCAGCTTAGGCCTCGAGCAGTACTTC
d_gene: TRBD1; abundance: few; j_gene: TRBJ1-1; v_gene: TRBV9; CDR3aa: CASSGSGTGLNTEAFF; CDR3nt: TGTGCCAGCAGCGGTAGCGGGACAGGGTTGAACACTGAAGCTTTCTTT
d_gene: TRBD1; abundance: .; j_gene: TRBJ1-5; v_gene: TRBV19; CDR3aa: CASSIWTGPDQPQHF; CDR3nt: TGTGCCAGTAGTATATGGACAGGGCCTGATCAGCCCCAGCATTTT
d_gene: .; abundance: few; j_gene: TRBJ2-5; v_gene: TRBV6-1; CDR3aa: CASSEAYRRKETQYF; CDR3nt: TGTGCCAGCAGTGAAGCGTACAGAAGAAAAGAGACCCAGTACTTC
d_gene: TRBD1; abundance: .; j_gene: TRBJ2-3; v_gene: TRBV7-9; CDR3aa: CASSPRTGASTDTQYF; CDR3nt: TGTGCCAGCAGCCCTAGAACAGGGGCAAGCACAGATACGCAGTATTTT
d_gene: TRBD1; abundance: few; j_gene: TRBJ1-3; v_gene: TRBV28; CDR3aa: CASKQQGRGTIYF; CDR3nt: TGTGCCAGCAAACAACAGGGGCGAGGCACCATATATTTT
d_gene: TRBD1; abundance: .; j_gene: TRBJ2-1; v_gene: TRBV7-6; CDR3aa: CASSLEWFVGQGALDEQFF; CDR3nt: TGTGCCAGCAGCTTAGAGTGGTTCGTGGGACAGGGGGCTCTTGATGAGCAGTTCTTC
d_gene: TRBD2; abundance: .; j_gene: TRBJ2-7; v_gene: TRBV14; CDR3aa: CASSPTSGTAEQYF; CDR3nt: TGTGCCAGCAGCCCCACTAGCGGGACAGCCGAGCAGTACTTC
d_gene: .; abundance: few; j_gene: TRBJ1-2; v_gene: TRBV15; CDR3aa: CATSRGGTAYGYTF; CDR3nt: TGTGCCACCAGCAGGGGTGGGACTGCCTATGGCTACACCTTC
d_gene: .; abundance: .; j_gene: TRBJ1-6; v_gene: TRBV18; CDR3aa: CASSPQEDSPLHF; CDR3nt: TGTGCCAGCTCACCACAGGAGGATTCACCCCTCCACTTT
d_gene: TRBD1; abundance: .; j_gene: TRBJ1-1; v_gene: TRBV6-1; CDR3aa: CASRDRDLTEAFF; CDR3nt: TGTGCCAGCAGGGACAGGGACCTCACTGAAGCTTTCTTT
d_gene: TRBD2; abundance: .; j_gene: TRBJ2-1; v_gene: TRBV5-1; CDR3aa: CASSLNPTSGGLNEQFF; CDR3nt: TGCGCCAGCAGCTTGAACCCGACTAGCGGGGGACTGAATGAGCAGTTCTTC
d_gene: TRBD1; abundance: few; j_gene: TRBJ1-1; v_gene: TRBV6-5; CDR3aa: CASSYVGQGAVPEAFF; CDR3nt: TGTGCCAGCAGTTACGTCGGACAGGGGGCGGTTCCTGAAGCTTTCTTT
d_gene: TRBD1; abundance: .; j_gene: TRBJ1-1; v_gene: TRBV29-1; CDR3aa: CSVETGGGTEAFF; CDR3nt: TGCAGCGTTGAAACAGGGGGCGGCACTGAAGCTTTCTTT
d_gene: .; abundance: few; j_gene: TRBJ2-5; v_gene: TRBV6-1; CDR3aa: CASSAIAGAQETQYF; CDR3nt: TGTGCCAGCAGTGCAATAGCAGGGGCCCAAGAGACCCAGTACTTC
d_gene: .; abundance: .; j_gene: TRBJ1-5; v_gene: TRBV19; CDR3aa: CASSSYALGNQPQHF; CDR3nt: TGTGCCAGTAGTTCTTACGCCCTCGGTAATCAGCCCCAGCATTTT
d_gene: TRBD1; abundance: medium-sized; j_gene: TRBJ1-4; v_gene: TRBV6-1; CDR3aa: CASSPGTGAEKLFF; CDR3nt: TGTGCCAGCAGTCCCGGGACAGGGGCTGAAAAACTGTTTTTT
d_gene: TRBD2; abundance: few; j_gene: TRBJ2-3; v_gene: TRBV29-1; CDR3aa: CSVETSGGTDTQYF; CDR3nt: TGCAGCGTTGAAACTAGCGGGGGCACAGATACGCAGTATTTT
d_gene: .; abundance: few; j_gene: TRBJ2-1; v_gene: TRBV15; CDR3aa: CATSRARGYNEQFF; CDR3nt: TGTGCCACCAGCAGGGCAAGGGGCTACAATGAGCAGTTCTTC
d_gene: .; abundance: .; j_gene: TRBJ1-2; v_gene: TRBV7-9; CDR3aa: CASSLSGGYGYTF; CDR3nt: TGTGCCAGCAGCTTAAGCGGTGGTTATGGCTACACCTTC
d_gene: TRBD2; abundance: many; j_gene: TRBJ2-1; v_gene: TRBV9; CDR3aa: CASSVRSGVNGEQFF; CDR3nt: TGTGCCAGCAGCGTACGGAGCGGGGTGAACGGTGAGCAGTTCTTC
d_gene: .; abundance: .; j_gene: TRBJ1-4; v_gene: TRBV7-2; CDR3aa: CASSLGKGNEKLFF; CDR3nt: TGTGCCAGCAGCTTAGGGAAGGGGAATGAAAAACTGTTTTTT
d_gene: TRBD1; abundance: .; j_gene: TRBJ1-1; v_gene: TRBV6-1; CDR3aa: CASRELTGVSTEAFF; CDR3nt: TGTGCCAGCAGGGAGTTGACAGGGGTAAGCACTGAAGCTTTCTTT
d_gene: TRBD1; abundance: few; j_gene: TRBJ1-1; v_gene: TRBV10-2; CDR3aa: CASRGQTSNTEAFF; CDR3nt: TGCGCCAGCAGGGGACAGACCTCGAACACTGAAGCTTTCTTT
d_gene: .; abundance: few; j_gene: TRBJ2-3; v_gene: TRBV5-1; CDR3aa: CASSFVQGAADTQYF; CDR3nt: TGCGCCAGCAGCTTCGTACAGGGTGCCGCAGATACGCAGTATTTT
d_gene: .; abundance: .; j_gene: TRBJ1-2; v_gene: TRBV11-2; CDR3aa: CASSLDETGTNYGYTF; CDR3nt: TGTGCCAGCAGCTTAGATGAAACAGGCACTAACTATGGCTACACCTTC
d_gene: TRBD2; abundance: .; j_gene: TRBJ2-7; v_gene: TRBV14; CDR3aa: CASSQGGVGQYF; CDR3nt: TGTGCCAGCAGCCAGGGGGGGGTCGGGCAGTACTTC
d_gene: .; abundance: .; j_gene: TRBJ2-5; v_gene: TRBV7-9; CDR3aa: CASSLTPQLIHETQYF; CDR3nt: TGTGCCAGCAGCTTGACACCACAACTCATCCACGAGACCCAGTACTTC
d_gene: TRBD2; abundance: few; j_gene: TRBJ2-7; v_gene: TRBV2; CDR3aa: CASRAGLAVSYEQYF; CDR3nt: TGTGCCAGCAGGGCCGGACTAGCGGTCTCCTACGAGCAGTACTTC
d_gene: .; abundance: .; j_gene: TRBJ2-7; v_gene: TRBV18; CDR3aa: CASSPLGQSSYEQYF; CDR3nt: TGTGCCAGCTCACCCCTGGGGCAGAGCTCCTACGAGCAGTACTTC
d_gene: TRBD1; abundance: .; j_gene: TRBJ1-2; v_gene: TRBV6-5; CDR3aa: CASKQQGVNYGYTF; CDR3nt: TGTGCCAGCAAACAACAGGGGGTTAACTATGGCTACACCTTC
d_gene: TRBD1; abundance: .; j_gene: TRBJ2-7; v_gene: TRBV7-8; CDR3aa: CASSLNRQGENEQYF; CDR3nt: TGTGCCAGCAGCTTAAACAGGCAGGGGGAGAACGAGCAGTACTTC
d_gene: TRBD2; abundance: .; j_gene: TRBJ2-3; v_gene: TRBV10-3; CDR3aa: CAISELERGKVTDTQYF; CDR3nt: TGTGCCATCAGTGAGTTGGAGCGGGGGAAGGTGACAGATACGCAGTATTTT
d_gene: .; abundance: .; j_gene: TRBJ2-5; v_gene: TRBV4-3; CDR3aa: CASSQDRGGQETQYF; CDR3nt: TGCGCCAGCAGCCAAGATAGGGGGGGGCAAGAGACCCAGTACTTC